The clone carrying this T cell receptor beta chain was seen ten or more times. Its matching antigen is unknown. These data belong to a study of T cells in Graves' hyperthyroidism and ophthalmopathy. Study-wide results and limits: A 13 V-J signature model discriminated ophthalmopathy versus stable hyperthyroidism.

V was trimmed by 6 bases and J by 0 bases, leaving 17 bases between them. Per germline, CDR1 MNHEY and CDR2 SVGAGI. The CDR3 extends over 16 amino acids. Amplified TCR beta CDR3 regions came from RNA transcripts. TCR CDR3 regions were first amplified by RT-PCR with HTBI primers. TCRdb itself ran the multiplex PCR reads through MiXCR, one entry per CDR3 protein. The sample contains more than 500,000 distinct CDR3 sequences, roughly 14% of which appear only once. It was uncontrolled infection, other autoimmune disease, pregnancy or lactation that excluded patients. This receptor was taken from a woman between 35 and 50 years old with Graves' ophthalmopathy. The sequenced sample consisted of blood. The V call is TRBV6-5, the J call TRBJ1-2; maybe TRBD1 (6 bases). CDR3 bases: TGTGCCAGCAGAGTTGTACAGGGTCCCGCTAACTATGGCTACACCTTC. It is translated as CASRVVQGPANYGYTF.